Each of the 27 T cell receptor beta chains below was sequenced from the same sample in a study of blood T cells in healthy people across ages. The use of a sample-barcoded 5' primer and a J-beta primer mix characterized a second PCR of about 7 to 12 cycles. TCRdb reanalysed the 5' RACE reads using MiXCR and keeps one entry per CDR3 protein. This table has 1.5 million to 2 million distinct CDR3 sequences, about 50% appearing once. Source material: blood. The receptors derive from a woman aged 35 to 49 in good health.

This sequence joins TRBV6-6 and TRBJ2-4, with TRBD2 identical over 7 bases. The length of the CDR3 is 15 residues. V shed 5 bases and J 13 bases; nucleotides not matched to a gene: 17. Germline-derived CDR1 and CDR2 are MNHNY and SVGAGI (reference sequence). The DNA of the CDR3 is TGTGCCAGCAGTCCCTCGGGCGGGGACTACAATGAGCAGTACTTC. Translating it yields CASSPSGGDYNEQYF.

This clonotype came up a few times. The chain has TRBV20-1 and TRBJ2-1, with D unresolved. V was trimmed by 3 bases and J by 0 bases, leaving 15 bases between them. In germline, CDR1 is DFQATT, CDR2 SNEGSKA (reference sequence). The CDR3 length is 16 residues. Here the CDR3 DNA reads TGCAGTGCTAGGAGATCGTGGCAGAGCTCCTACAATGAGCAGTTCTTC. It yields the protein CSARRSWQSSYNEQFF.

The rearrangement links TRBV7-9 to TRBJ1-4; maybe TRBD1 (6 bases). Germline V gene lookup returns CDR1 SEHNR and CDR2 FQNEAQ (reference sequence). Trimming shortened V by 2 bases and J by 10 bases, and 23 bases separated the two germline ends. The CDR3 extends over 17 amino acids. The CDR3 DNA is TGTGCCAGCAGCTTATGGAGACGGGACACCCCTACCGGAAAACTGTTTTTT. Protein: CASSLWRRDTPTGKLFF.

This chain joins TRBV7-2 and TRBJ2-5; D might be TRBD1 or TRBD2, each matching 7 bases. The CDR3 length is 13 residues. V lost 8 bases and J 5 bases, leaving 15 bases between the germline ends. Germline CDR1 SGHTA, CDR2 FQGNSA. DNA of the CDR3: TGTGCCAGCGGTCGACAGGGAGGGGAGACCCAGTACTTC. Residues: CASGRQGGETQYF.

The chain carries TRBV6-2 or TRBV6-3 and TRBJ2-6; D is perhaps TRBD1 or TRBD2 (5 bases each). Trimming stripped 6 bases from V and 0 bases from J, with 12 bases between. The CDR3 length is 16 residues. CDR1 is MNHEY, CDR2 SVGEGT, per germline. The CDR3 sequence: CASSPGRASGANVLTF. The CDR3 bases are TGTGCCAGCAGCCCGGGACGAGCCTCTGGGGCCAACGTCCTGACTTTC.

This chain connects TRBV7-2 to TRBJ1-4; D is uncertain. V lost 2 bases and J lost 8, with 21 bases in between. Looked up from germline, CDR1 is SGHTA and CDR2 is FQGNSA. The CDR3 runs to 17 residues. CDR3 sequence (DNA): TGTGCCAGCAGCTTACCACCGGACGGACTACGAGGGGAAAAACTGTTTTTT. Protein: CASSLPPDGLRGEKLFF.

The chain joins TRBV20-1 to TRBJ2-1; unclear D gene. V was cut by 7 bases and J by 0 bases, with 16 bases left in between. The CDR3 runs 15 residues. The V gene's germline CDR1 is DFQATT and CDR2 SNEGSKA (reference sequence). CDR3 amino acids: CSVVSAKSSYNEQFF. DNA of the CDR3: TGCAGTGTTGTCAGCGCTAAGAGCTCCTACAATGAGCAGTTCTTC.

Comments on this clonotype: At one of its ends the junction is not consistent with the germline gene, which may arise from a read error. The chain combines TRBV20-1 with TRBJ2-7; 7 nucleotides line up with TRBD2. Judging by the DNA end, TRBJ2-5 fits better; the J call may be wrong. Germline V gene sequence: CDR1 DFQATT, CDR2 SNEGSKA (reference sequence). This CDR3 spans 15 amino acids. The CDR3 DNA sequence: TGCAGTGCGAGAGGCAGCGGGGAATATGGAGAGACCCAGTACTTC. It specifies CSARGSGEYGETQYF.

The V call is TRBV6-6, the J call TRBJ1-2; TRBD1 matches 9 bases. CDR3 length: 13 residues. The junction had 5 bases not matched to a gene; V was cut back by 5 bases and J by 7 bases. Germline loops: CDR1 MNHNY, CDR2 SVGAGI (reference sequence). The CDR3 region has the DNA TGTGCCAGCAGTGCAGGGACAGGGATTGGCTACACCTTC. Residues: CASSAGTGIGYTF.

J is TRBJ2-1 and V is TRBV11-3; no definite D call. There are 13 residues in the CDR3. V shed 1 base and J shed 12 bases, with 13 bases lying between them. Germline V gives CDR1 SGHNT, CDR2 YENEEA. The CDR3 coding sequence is TGTGCCAGCAGCTTAGTAACAGTCTCGCCGCAGTTCTTC. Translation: CASSLVTVSPQFF.

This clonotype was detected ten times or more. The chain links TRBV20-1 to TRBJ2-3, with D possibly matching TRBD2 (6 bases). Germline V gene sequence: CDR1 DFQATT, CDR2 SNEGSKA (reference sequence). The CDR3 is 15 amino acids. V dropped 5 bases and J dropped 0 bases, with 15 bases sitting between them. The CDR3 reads CSAGGSLSSTDTQYF. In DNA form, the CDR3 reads TGCAGTGCTGGGGGGTCCTTATCGAGCACAGATACGCAGTATTTT.

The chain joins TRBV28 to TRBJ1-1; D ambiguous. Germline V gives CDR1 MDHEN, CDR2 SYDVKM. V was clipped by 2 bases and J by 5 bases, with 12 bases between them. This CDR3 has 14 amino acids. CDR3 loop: CASSLGGLRTEAFF. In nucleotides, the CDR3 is TGTGCCAGCAGTTTAGGTGGGCTGAGGACTGAAGCTTTCTTT.

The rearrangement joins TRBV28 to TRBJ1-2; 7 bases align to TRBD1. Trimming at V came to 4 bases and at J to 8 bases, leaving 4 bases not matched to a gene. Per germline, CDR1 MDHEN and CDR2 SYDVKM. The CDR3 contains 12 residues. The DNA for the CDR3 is TGTGCCAGCAGTTCCGTGACAGGGGGCTACACCTTC. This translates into CASSSVTGGYTF.

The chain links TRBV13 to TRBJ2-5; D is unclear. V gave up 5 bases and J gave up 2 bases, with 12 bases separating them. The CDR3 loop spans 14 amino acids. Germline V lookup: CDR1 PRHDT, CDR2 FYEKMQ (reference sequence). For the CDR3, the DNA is TGTGCCAGCAGCGGCCACCCCATGCAAGAGACCCAGTACTTC. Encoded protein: CASSGHPMQETQYF. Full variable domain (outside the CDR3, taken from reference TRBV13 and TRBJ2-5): AAGVIQSPRHLIKEKRETATLKCYPIPRHDTVYWYQQGPGQDPQFLISFYEKMQSDKGSIPDRFSAQQFSDYHSELNMSSLELGDSALYFCASSGHPMQETQYFGPGTRLLVL.

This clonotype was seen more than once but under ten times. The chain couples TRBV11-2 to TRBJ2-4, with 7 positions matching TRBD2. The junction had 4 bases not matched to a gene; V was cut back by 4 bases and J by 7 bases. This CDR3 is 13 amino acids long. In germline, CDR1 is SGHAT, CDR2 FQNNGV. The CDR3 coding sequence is TGTGCCAGCAGCTCTAGCGGAGAGAACATTCAGTACTTC. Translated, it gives CASSSSGENIQYF.

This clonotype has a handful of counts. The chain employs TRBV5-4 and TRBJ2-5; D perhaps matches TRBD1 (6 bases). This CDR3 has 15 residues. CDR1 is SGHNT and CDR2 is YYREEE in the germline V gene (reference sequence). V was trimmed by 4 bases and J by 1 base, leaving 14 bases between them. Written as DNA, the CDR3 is TGTGCCAGCAGCCTACAAACAGGGATCCAAGAGACCCAGTACTTC. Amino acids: CASSLQTGIQETQYF.

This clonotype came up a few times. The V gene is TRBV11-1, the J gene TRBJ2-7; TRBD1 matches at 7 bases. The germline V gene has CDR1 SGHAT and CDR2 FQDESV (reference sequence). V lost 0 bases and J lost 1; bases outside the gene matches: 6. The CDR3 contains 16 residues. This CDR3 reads CASSLAGTEISYEQYF. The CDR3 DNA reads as TGTGCCAGCAGCTTAGCGGGGACAGAGATTTCCTACGAGCAGTACTTC.

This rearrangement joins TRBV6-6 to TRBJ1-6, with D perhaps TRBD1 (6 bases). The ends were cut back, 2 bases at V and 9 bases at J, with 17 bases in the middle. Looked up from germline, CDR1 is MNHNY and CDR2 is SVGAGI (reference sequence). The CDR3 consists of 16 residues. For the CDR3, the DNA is TGTGCCAGCAGTTACCAAACAGGGAACGTAGCTTCACCCCTCCACTTT. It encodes CASSYQTGNVASPLHF.

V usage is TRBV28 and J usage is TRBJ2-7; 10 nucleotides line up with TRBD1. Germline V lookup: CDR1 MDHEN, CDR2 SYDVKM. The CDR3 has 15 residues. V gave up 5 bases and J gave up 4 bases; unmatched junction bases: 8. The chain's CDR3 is CASSPLGTGVYEQYF. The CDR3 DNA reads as TGTGCCAGCAGTCCACTCGGGACAGGGGTTTACGAGCAGTACTTC. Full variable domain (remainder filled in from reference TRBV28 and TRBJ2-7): DVKVTQSSRYLVKRTGEKVFLECVQDMDHENMFWYRQDPGLGLRLIYFSYDVKMKEKGDIPEGYSVSREKKERFSLILESASTNQTSMYLCASSPLGTGVYEQYFGPGTRLTVT.

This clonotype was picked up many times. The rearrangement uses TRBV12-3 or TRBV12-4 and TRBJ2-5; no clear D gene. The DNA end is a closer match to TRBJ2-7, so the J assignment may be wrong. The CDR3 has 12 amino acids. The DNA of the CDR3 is TGTGCCAGCAGTTTAGGTGGTACCGAGCAGTACTTC. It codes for CASSLGGTEQYF.

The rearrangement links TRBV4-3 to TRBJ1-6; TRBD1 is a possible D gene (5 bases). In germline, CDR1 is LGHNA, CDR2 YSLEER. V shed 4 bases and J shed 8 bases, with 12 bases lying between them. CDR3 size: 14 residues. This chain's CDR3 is CASSLQGKDSPLHF. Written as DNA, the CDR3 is TGCGCCAGCAGCCTTCAGGGCAAAGATTCACCCCTCCACTTT.

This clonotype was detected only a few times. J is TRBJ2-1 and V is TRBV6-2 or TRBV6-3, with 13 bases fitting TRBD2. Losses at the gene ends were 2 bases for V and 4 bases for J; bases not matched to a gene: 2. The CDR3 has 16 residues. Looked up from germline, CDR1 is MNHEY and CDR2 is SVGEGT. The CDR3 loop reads CASSYTSGGVYNEQFF. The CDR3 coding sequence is TGTGCCAGCAGTTACACTAGCGGGGGGGTATACAATGAGCAGTTCTTC.

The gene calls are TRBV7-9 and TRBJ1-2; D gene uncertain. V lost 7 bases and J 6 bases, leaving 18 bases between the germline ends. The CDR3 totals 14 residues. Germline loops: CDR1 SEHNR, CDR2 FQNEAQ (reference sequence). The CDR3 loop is CASTPRNRRDGYTF. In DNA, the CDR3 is TGTGCCAGCACCCCCAGGAATCGACGGGATGGCTACACCTTC.

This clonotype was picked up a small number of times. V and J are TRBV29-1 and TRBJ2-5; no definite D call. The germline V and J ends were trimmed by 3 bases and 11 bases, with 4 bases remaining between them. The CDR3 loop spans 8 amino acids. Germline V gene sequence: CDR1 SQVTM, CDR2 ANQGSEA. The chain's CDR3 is CSVDPQYF. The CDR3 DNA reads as TGCAGCGTTGATCCTCAGTACTTC. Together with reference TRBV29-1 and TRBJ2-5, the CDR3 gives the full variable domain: SAVISQKPSRDICQRGTSLTIQCQVDSQVTMMFWYRQQPGQSLTLIATANQGSEATYESGFVIDKFPISRPNLTFSTLTVSNMSPEDSSIYLCSVDPQYFGPGTRLLVL.

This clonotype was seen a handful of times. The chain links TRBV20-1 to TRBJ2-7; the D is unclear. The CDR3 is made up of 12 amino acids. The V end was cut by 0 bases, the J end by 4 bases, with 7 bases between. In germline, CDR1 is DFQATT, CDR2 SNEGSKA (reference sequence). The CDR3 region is CSAREGHYEQYF. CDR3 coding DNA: TGCAGTGCTAGAGAAGGTCATTACGAGCAGTACTTC.

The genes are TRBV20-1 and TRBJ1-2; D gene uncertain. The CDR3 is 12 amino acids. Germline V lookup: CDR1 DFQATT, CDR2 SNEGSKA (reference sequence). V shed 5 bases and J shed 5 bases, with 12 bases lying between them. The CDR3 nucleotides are TGCAGTGCTGAAAGGGCGGGATATGGCTACACCTTC. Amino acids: CSAERAGYGYTF.

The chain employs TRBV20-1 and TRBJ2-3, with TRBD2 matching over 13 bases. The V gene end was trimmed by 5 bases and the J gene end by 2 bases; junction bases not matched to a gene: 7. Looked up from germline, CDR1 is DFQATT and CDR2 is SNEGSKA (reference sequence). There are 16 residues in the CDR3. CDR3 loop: CSADGTSGEYTDTQYF. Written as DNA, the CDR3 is TGCAGTGCTGACGGGACTAGCGGGGAATACACAGATACGCAGTATTTT.